These 30 T cell receptor beta chains came from one sample sequenced in a study of T cell responses to AZD1222 COVID-19 vaccine. Clones were sequenced by immunoSEQ multiplex PCR, and TCRdb holds only the in-frame ones, with some missing. The table includes 75,000 to 95,000 clones, about 88% detected once. The sample here was peripheral blood, taken on day 0 of AZD1222 vaccination. The receptors originated from an adult in good health.

The chain carries TRBV27 and TRBJ1-2; D is possibly TRBD1 (6 bases). The germline V and J ends were trimmed by 0 bases and 2 bases, with 10 bases remaining between them. CDR3 size: 15 residues. Per the germline V gene, CDR1 is MNHEY and CDR2 is SMNVEV (reference sequence). This CDR3 is CASSLSTGANYGYTF. CDR3 nucleotides: TGTGCCAGCAGTTTATCGACGGGGGCCAACTATGGCTACACCTTC.

This chain uses TRBV30 with TRBJ1-1; D perhaps matches TRBD1 (6 bases). CDR1 GTSNPN and CDR2 SVGIG come from the germline V gene (reference sequence). V lost 0 bases and J lost 0, with 8 bases in between. CDR3 length: 14 amino acids. The CDR3 loop is CAWSVRGVNTEAFF. The DNA for the CDR3 is TGTGCCTGGAGTGTAAGGGGGGTGAACACTGAAGCTTTCTTT.

This chain uses TRBV4-1 with TRBJ2-2; D is possibly TRBD1 or TRBD2 (5 bases each). This CDR3 is built from 17 residues. In germline, CDR1 is MGHRA, CDR2 YSYEKL. V lost 1 base to trimming and J lost 6 bases, with 18 bases between them. In DNA form, the CDR3 reads TGCGCCAGCAGCCAAGTTAAGCTTATTCGAGGGGCCGGGGAGCTGTTTTTT. It codes for CASSQVKLIRGAGELFF.

The chain carries TRBV7-3 and TRBJ2-2; D gene uncertain. CDR1 is SGHTA, CDR2 FQGTGA, per germline. The V gene lost 2 bases and the J gene lost 1 base, with 5 bases spanning the gap. The CDR3 has 14 residues. DNA of the CDR3: TGTGCCAGCAGCTTAGCACGGAACACCGGGGAGCTGTTTTTT. Translation: CASSLARNTGELFF.

The CDR3 coding sequence is TGTGCCAGCACCTCGGCCCCACCCTACGAGCAGTACTTC. Translated, it gives CASTSAPPYEQYF. The chain carries TRBV28 and TRBJ2-7; no clear D gene. V lost 7 bases and J 2 bases, leaving 12 bases between the germline ends. The CDR3 runs to 13 residues. The germline CDR1 and CDR2 sequences are MDHEN and SYDVKM.

This clone was observed a handful of times. The J gene is TRBJ2-7, the V gene TRBV7-8; D perhaps matches TRBD2 (5 bases). Germline V gene sequence: CDR1 SGHVS, CDR2 FQNEAQ. The CDR3 length is 14 residues. Trimming removed 1 base from V and 7 bases from J, with 14 bases in between. The CDR3 is CASSLGRSGDEQYF. CDR3 DNA: TGTGCCAGCAGCTTAGGACGCTCCGGGGATGAGCAGTACTTC.

The CDR3 region is CASSPVKSFSGNTIYF. CDR3 bases: TGTGCCAGCTCACCAGTGAAGTCCTTCTCTGGAAACACCATATATTTT. The chain carries TRBV18 and TRBJ1-3; unclear D gene. The CDR3 has 16 amino acids. V was pared by 2 bases and J by 0 bases, with 11 bases between. CDR1 KGHSH and CDR2 LQKENI come from the germline V gene.

This chain joins TRBV7-2 and TRBJ1-6, with a tentative D call TRBD1 (6 bases). The V gene lost 0 bases and the J gene lost 5 bases, with 8 bases spanning the gap. The CDR3 spans 15 residues. Germline V CDR1 and CDR2: SGHTA, FQGNSA. Here the CDR3 DNA reads TGTGCCAGCAGCTTAGCAGGGACAAATAATTCACCCCTCCACTTT. Its translation is CASSLAGTNNSPLHF.

This clone was observed a single time. This chain links TRBV14 with TRBJ2-1, with unresolved D. Germline CDR1 reads SGHDN; CDR2 reads FVKESK. This CDR3 contains 12 residues. V lost 4 bases and J 12 bases, leaving 13 bases between the germline ends. The CDR3 sequence: CASSPWAGVQFF. For the CDR3, the DNA is TGTGCCAGCAGCCCCTGGGCCGGAGTGCAGTTCTTC.

This chain connects TRBV30 to TRBJ2-4; D is unclear. The V gene's germline CDR1 is GTSNPN and CDR2 SVGIG (reference sequence). The V gene lost 0 bases and the J gene lost 16 bases, with 16 bases spanning the gap. The CDR3 is made up of 12 amino acids. Here the CDR3 reads CAWSVGYGPIYF. CDR3 sequence (DNA): TGTGCCTGGAGTGTAGGTTATGGACCTATCTACTTC. Variable domain in full (rest from reference TRBV30 and TRBJ2-4): SQTIHQWPATLVQPVGSPLSLECTVEGTSNPNLYWYRQAAGRGLQLLFYSVGIGQISSEVPQNLSASRPQDRQFILSSKKLLLSDSGFYLCAWSVGYGPIYFGAGTRLSVL.

V and J are TRBV7-8 and TRBJ1-1; 7 bases are a match to TRBD1. The V gene end was trimmed by 5 bases and the J gene end by 10 bases; junction bases not matched to a gene: 10. Looked up from germline, CDR1 is SGHVS and CDR2 is FQNEAQ. The CDR3 runs 13 residues. CDR3 amino acids: CASSDPGGAGAFF. As DNA, the CDR3 is TGTGCCAGCAGCGATCCAGGGGGGGCGGGAGCTTTCTTT.

The chain is built from TRBV30 and TRBJ1-5; 7 nucleotides line up with TRBD1. The V gene's germline CDR1 is GTSNPN and CDR2 SVGIG (reference sequence). The CDR3 has 13 residues. The trim removed 0 bases at V and 7 bases at J, leaving 3 bases unmatched. CDR3 sequence reads: CAWSVQQGQPQHF. The CDR3 bases are TGTGCCTGGAGTGTACAACAGGGGCAGCCCCAGCATTTT.

This clone turned up a few times. This chain uses TRBV5-1 with TRBJ2-1, with D perhaps being TRBD1 or TRBD2 (6 bases each). The V end lost 1 base, the J end lost 0 bases, and 11 bases lay between the germline ends. Looked up from germline, CDR1 is SGHRS and CDR2 is YFSETQ. There are 16 residues in the CDR3. Here the CDR3 reads CASSLTKGGSYNEQFF. CDR3 nucleotide sequence: TGCGCCAGCAGCTTGACTAAGGGGGGCTCCTACAATGAGCAGTTCTTC.

This chain uses TRBV19 with TRBJ2-7; TRBD1 or TRBD2 may be the D gene (5 bases each). Per germline, CDR1 LNHDA and CDR2 SQIVND (reference sequence). The germline V and J ends were trimmed by 8 bases and 2 bases, with 13 bases remaining between them. The CDR3 runs to 13 residues. CDR3 sequence reads: CASGTDLPYEQYF. In nucleotides, the CDR3 is TGTGCCAGTGGGACGGACCTTCCCTACGAGCAGTACTTC.

The rearrangement links TRBV5-5 to TRBJ2-7; D ambiguous. The germline V gene has CDR1 SGHKS and CDR2 YYEKEE (reference sequence). V was cut by 0 bases and J by 0 bases, with 10 bases left in between. This CDR3 is 15 amino acids long. CDR3 bases: TGTGCCAGCAGCTTGGCAGTCGGTAACTCCTACGAGCAGTACTTC. Translation: CASSLAVGNSYEQYF.

V usage is TRBV19 and J usage is TRBJ1-6; 11 bases map to TRBD1. The germline gives CDR1 LNHDA, CDR2 SQIVND (reference sequence). The V gene end was trimmed by 7 bases and the J gene end by 9 bases; junction bases not matched to a gene: 11. The CDR3 runs to 16 residues. CDR3 in amino acids: CASTSPDRGRGSPLHF. The CDR3, as DNA: TGTGCCAGTACCTCCCCGGACAGGGGGCGCGGTTCACCCCTCCACTTT.

This chain uses TRBV7-2 with TRBJ1-6; 9 positions match TRBD1. With 1 base clipped from V and 6 bases from J, the junction kept 1 base outside the gene matches. The CDR3 runs to 15 residues. From germline, CDR1 is SGHTA and CDR2 FQGNSA. The DNA for the CDR3 is TGTGCCAGCAGCTTAGGGACAGGGGCTAATTCACCCCTCCACTTT. This translates into CASSLGTGANSPLHF. Complete variable domain (other parts from reference TRBV7-2 and TRBJ1-6): GAGVSQSPSNKVTEKGKDVELRCDPISGHTALYWYRQSLGQGLEFLIYFQGNSAPDKSGLPSDRFSAERTGGSVSTLTIQRTQQEDSAVYLCASSLGTGANSPLHFGNGTRLTVT.

The CDR3 region has the DNA TGTGCCAGCAGCCTCCGGGACTTGGGGGGCTACACCTTC. This translates into CASSLRDLGGYTF. This chain connects TRBV9 to TRBJ1-2; TRBD1 is a possible D gene (5 bases). CDR3 length: 13 residues. V lost 4 bases and J 8 bases, leaving 15 bases between the germline ends. Germline loops: CDR1 SGDLS, CDR2 YYNGEE.

The DNA of the CDR3 is TGTGCCAGCAGCTTCCCCCAAGAGACCCAGTACTTC. Protein: CASSFPQETQYF. The chain combines TRBV5-4 with TRBJ2-5; D ambiguous. This CDR3 comprises 12 residues. Germline V gives CDR1 SGHNT, CDR2 YYREEE (reference sequence). The ends were cut back, 2 bases at V and 1 base at J, with 3 bases in the middle.

The chain recombines TRBV10-3 with TRBJ1-1, with TRBD1 matching over 8 bases. CDR1 and CDR2 from the germline V gene are ENHRY and SYGVKD. V dropped 2 bases and J dropped 10; count of bases not matched to a gene: 18. This CDR3 comprises 17 residues. In DNA, the CDR3 is TGTGCCATCAGTGAGGGAACAGGGGGGGTTTTTTGGTTGGGAGCTTTCTTT. Encoded protein: CAISEGTGGVFWLGAFF.

The V call is TRBV19, the J call TRBJ1-1; 12 bases are a match to TRBD1. The CDR3 is 17 amino acids. Trimming removed 9 bases from V and 4 bases from J; junction bases left unmatched: 15. Germline V gene sequence: CDR1 LNHDA, CDR2 SQIVND (reference sequence). The CDR3 sequence: CASRDRGRAVVGTEAFF. Here the CDR3 DNA reads TGTGCCAGCCGGGACAGGGGGCGCGCGGTAGTGGGCACTGAAGCTTTCTTT.

Points on this clone: Distinct nucleotide sequences in the sample also encode this CDR3. The genes are TRBV18 and TRBJ2-3, with D perhaps assigned TRBD1 or TRBD2 (5 bases each). This CDR3 region has 14 residues. Germline V CDR1 and CDR2: KGHSH, LQKENI. Trimming shortened V by 3 bases and J by 3 bases, and 10 bases separated the two germline ends. The CDR3 nucleotides are TGTGCCAGCTCACCCCCCGAGGGGACAGATACGCAGTATTTT. This codes for CASSPPEGTDTQYF.

The chain employs TRBV7-2 and TRBJ1-2; 7 bases agree with TRBD1. V shed 2 bases and J 2 bases; nucleotides not matched to a gene: 5. CDR1 and CDR2 from the germline V gene are SGHTA and FQGNSA. The CDR3 loop spans 15 amino acids. Written as DNA, the CDR3 is TGTGCCAGCAGCTTAAGTACAGGGGCGAACTATGGCTACACCTTC. As protein: CASSLSTGANYGYTF.

V and J are TRBV19 and TRBJ1-3; the D gene is possibly TRBD1 (5 bases). This CDR3 spans 14 amino acids. In germline, CDR1 is LNHDA, CDR2 SQIVND (reference sequence). V was trimmed by 7 bases and J by 2 bases, leaving 12 bases between them. The CDR3 coding sequence is TGTGCCAGTACCCCTGGGGCGGCTGGAAACACCATATATTTT. As protein: CASTPGAAGNTIYF.

Regarding this clone: One end of the junction fails to match germline, which may point to a read error. J is TRBJ1-2 and V is TRBV27; D gene ambiguous. The CDR3 contains 15 residues. Germline CDR1 reads MNHEY; CDR2 reads SMNVEV (reference sequence). CDR3 sequence: CASNLFGTPFYGYTF. The CDR3 DNA sequence: TGTGCCAGCAATTTATTCGGCACTCCATTCTATGGCTACACCTTC.

The gene calls are TRBV4-1 and TRBJ1-2; 9 bases are shared with TRBD1. The CDR3 sequence is 15 residues long. CDR1 is MGHRA and CDR2 is YSYEKL in the germline V gene. The trim removed 3 bases at V and 4 bases at J, leaving 6 bases unmatched. DNA of the CDR3: TGCGCCAGCAGCCAGGACAGGGGAGTTTCCTATGGCTACACCTTC. Translated, it gives CASSQDRGVSYGYTF.

The chain is built from TRBV4-3 and TRBJ2-7; 11 nucleotides match TRBD2. J gave up 5 bases and V 2 bases, and 11 bases lay outside the gene matches. The germline V gene encodes CDR1 LGHNA and CDR2 YSLEER. There are 17 residues in the CDR3. The CDR3 reads CASSQQPGLAGGDEQYF. CDR3 sequence (DNA): TGCGCCAGCAGCCAACAACCGGGGCTAGCGGGGGGTGACGAGCAGTACTTC.

V usage is TRBV5-4 and J usage is TRBJ2-5, with 10 bases fitting TRBD2. The CDR3 runs 16 residues. The V gene end was trimmed by 1 base and the J gene end by 1 base; junction bases not matched to a gene: 4. Per germline, CDR1 SGHNT and CDR2 YYREEE (reference sequence). CDR3 bases: TGTGCCAGCAGCTTGTCGGCTAGCGGGGGCCAAGAGACCCAGTACTTC. Protein product: CASSLSASGGQETQYF.

DNA for the CDR3: TGTGCCATCCCCCGGGACAGGGAAGGCTACTATGGCTACACCTTC. Protein sequence: CAIPRDREGYYGYTF. The gene calls are TRBV10-3 and TRBJ1-2; 9 bases fit TRBD1. The germline V gene has CDR1 ENHRY and CDR2 SYGVKD. V was clipped by 8 bases and J by 3 bases; unmatched bases: 10. This CDR3 is built from 15 residues.

The chain uses TRBV28 and TRBJ1-2, with D uncertain. CDR1 and CDR2 from the germline V gene are MDHEN and SYDVKM. V shed 6 bases and J shed 5 bases, with 16 bases lying between them. The CDR3 covers 14 residues. The CDR3 region is CASSSPGALYGYTF. The CDR3 bases are TGTGCCAGCAGCTCACCGGGCGCACTGTATGGCTACACCTTC.